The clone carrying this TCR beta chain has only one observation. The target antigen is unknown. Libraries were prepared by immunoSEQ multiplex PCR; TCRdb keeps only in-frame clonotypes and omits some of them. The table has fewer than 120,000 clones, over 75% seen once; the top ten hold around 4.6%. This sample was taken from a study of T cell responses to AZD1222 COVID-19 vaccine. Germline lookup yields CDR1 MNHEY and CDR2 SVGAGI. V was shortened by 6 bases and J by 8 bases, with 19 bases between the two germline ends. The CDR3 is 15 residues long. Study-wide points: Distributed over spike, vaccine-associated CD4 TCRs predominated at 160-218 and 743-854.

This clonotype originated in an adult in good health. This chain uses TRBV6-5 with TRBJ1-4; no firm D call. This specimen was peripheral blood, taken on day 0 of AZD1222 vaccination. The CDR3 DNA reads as TGTGCCAGCAGGCTCGCCTCTGGGATAGGAGAAAAACTGTTTTTT. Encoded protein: CASRLASGIGEKLFF.